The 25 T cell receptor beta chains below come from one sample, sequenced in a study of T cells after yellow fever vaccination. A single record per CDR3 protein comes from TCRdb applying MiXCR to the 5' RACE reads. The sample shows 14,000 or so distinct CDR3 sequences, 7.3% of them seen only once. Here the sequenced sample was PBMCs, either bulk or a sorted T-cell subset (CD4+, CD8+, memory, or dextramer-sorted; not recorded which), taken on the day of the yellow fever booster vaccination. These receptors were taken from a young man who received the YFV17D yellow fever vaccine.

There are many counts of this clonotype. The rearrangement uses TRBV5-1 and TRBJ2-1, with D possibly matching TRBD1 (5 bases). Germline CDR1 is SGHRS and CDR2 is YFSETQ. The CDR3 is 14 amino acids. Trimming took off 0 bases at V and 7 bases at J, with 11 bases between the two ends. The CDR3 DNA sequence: TGCGCCAGCAGCTTGGTGCAGGGAATAAATGAGCAGTTCTTC. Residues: CASSLVQGINEQFF. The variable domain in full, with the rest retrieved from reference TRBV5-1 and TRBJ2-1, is KAGVTQTPRYLIKTRGQQVTLSCSPISGHRSVSWYQQTPGQGLQFLFEYFSETQRNKGNFPGRFSGRQFSNSRSEMNVSTLELGDSALYLCASSLVQGINEQFFGPGTRLTVL.

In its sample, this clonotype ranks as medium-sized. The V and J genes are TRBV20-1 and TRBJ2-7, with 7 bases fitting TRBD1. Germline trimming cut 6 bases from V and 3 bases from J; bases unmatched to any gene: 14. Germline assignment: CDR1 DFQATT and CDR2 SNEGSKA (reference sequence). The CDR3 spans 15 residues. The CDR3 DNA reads TGCAGTGCACAGCCGGGACAGCTCCTGCTCTACGAGCAGTACGTC. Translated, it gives CSAQPGQLLLYEQYV.

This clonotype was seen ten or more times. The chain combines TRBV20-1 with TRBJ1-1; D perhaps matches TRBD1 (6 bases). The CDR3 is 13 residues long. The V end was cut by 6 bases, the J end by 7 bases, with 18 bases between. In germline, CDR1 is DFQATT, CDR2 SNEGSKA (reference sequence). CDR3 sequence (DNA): TGCAGTGCCGGCGATCAGGGGAGGCTTGAAGCTTTCTTT. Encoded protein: CSAGDQGRLEAFF.

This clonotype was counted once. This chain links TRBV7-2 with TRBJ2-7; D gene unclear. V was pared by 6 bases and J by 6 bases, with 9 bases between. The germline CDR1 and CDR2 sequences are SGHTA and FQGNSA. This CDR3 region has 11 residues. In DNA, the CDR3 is TGTGCCAGCAGACTCTCGGCCGAGCAGTACTTC. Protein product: CASRLSAEQYF.

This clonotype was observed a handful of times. CDR3 protein: CATSDLGTSNTGELFF. Written as DNA, the CDR3 is TGTGCCACCAGTGATTTGGGGACTAGCAACACCGGGGAGCTGTTTTTT. This chain links TRBV24-1 with TRBJ2-2; TRBD2 matches 9 bases. CDR3 length: 16 amino acids. The germline V gene encodes CDR1 KGHDR and CDR2 SFDVKD. J gave up 2 bases and V 0 bases, and 0 bases lay outside the gene matches.

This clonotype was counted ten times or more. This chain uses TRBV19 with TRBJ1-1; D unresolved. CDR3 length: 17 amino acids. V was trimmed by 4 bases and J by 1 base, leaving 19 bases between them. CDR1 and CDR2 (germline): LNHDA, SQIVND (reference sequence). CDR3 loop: CASSTPSSGSRNTEAFF. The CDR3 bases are TGTGCCAGTAGTACCCCATCCTCCGGGAGCAGGAACACTGAAGCTTTCTTT. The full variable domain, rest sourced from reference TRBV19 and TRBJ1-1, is DGGITQSPKYLFRKEGQNVTLSCEQNLNHDAMYWYRQDPGQGLRLIYYSQIVNDFQKGDIAEGYSVSREKKESFPLTVTSAQKNPTAFYLCASSTPSSGSRNTEAFFGQGTRLTVV.

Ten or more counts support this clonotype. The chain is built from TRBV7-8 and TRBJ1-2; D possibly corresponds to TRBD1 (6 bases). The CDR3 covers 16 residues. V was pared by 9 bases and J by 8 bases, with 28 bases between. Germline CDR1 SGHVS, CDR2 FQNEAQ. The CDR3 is CASVALPEGGTLGYTF. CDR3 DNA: TGTGCCAGTGTTGCCCTACCGGAGGGGGGGACTTTAGGCTACACCTTC.

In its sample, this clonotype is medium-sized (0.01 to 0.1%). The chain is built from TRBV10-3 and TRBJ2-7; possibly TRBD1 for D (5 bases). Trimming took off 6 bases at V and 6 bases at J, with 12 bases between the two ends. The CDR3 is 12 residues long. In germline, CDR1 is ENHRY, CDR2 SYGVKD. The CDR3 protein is CAIRSQGSEQYV. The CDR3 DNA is TGTGCCATCAGATCGCAGGGTTCCGAGCAGTACGTC.

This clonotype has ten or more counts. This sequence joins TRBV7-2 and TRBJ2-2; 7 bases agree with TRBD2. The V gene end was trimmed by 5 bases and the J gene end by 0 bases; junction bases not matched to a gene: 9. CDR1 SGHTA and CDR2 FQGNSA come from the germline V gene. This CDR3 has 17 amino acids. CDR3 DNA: TGTGCCAGCAGCCTCGACCCCCGGGGGGCGAACACCGGGGAGCTGTTTTTT. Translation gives CASSLDPRGANTGELFF.

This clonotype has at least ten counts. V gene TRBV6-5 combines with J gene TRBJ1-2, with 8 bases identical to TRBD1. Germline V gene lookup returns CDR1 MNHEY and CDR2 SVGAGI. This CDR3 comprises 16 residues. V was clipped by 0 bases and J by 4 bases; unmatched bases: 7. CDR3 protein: CASSYSTGGHIYGYTF. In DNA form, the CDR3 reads TGTGCCAGCAGTTACTCCACAGGGGGGCATATCTATGGCTACACCTTC.

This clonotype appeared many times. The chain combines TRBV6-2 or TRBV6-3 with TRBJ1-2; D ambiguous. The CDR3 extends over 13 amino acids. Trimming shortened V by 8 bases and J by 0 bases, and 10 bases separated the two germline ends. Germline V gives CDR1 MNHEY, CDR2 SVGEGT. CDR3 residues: CASWTLANYGYTF. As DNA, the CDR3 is TGTGCCAGCTGGACGCTAGCTAACTATGGCTACACCTTC.

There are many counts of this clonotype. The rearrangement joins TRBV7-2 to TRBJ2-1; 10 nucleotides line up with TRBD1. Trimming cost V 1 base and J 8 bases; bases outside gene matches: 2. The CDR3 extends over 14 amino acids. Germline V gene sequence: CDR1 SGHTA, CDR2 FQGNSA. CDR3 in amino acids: CASSLVGTGDEQFF. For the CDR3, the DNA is TGTGCCAGCAGCTTAGTGGGGACAGGGGATGAGCAGTTCTTC.

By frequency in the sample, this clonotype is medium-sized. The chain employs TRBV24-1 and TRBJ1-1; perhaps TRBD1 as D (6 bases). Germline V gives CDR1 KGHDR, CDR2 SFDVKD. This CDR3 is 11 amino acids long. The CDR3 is CALRGGTEAFF. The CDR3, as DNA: TGTGCTTTACGAGGGGGCACTGAAGCTTTCTTT.

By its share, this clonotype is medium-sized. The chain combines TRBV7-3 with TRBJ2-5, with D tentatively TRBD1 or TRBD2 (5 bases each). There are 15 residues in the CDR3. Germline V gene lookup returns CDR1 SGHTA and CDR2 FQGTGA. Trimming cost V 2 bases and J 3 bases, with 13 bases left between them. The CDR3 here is CASSLLGDGEETQYF. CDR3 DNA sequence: TGTGCCAGCAGCTTACTCGGGGACGGAGAAGAGACCCAGTACTTC.

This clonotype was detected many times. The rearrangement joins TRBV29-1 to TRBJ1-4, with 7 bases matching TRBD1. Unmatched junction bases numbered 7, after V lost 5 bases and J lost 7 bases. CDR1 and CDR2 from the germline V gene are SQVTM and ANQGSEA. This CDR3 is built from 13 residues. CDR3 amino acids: CSVRDSGGEKLFF. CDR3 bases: TGCAGCGTTAGGGACAGCGGAGGTGAAAAACTGTTTTTT.

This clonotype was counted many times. CDR3 loop: CASSIVNDREETQYF. As DNA, the CDR3 is TGTGCCAGTAGTATAGTAAACGACAGGGAAGAGACCCAGTACTTC. The rearrangement links TRBV19 to TRBJ2-5, with 7 bases that match TRBD1. V shed 1 base, J shed 3 bases, and the junction held 5 bases outside the gene matches. Germline V gives CDR1 LNHDA, CDR2 SQIVND (reference sequence). The CDR3 consists of 15 residues. The whole variable domain, remainder taken from reference TRBV19 and TRBJ2-5, is DGGITQSPKYLFRKEGQNVTLSCEQNLNHDAMYWYRQDPGQGLRLIYYSQIVNDFQKGDIAEGYSVSREKKESFPLTVTSAQKNPTAFYLCASSIVNDREETQYFGPGTRLLVL.

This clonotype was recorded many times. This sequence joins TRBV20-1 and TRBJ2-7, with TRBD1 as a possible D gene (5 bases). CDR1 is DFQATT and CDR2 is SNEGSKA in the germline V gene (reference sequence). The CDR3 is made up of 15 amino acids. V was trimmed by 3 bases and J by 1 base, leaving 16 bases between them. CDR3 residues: CSARQGFITSYEQYF. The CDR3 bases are TGCAGTGCTAGGCAGGGATTCATCACATCCTACGAGCAGTACTTC.

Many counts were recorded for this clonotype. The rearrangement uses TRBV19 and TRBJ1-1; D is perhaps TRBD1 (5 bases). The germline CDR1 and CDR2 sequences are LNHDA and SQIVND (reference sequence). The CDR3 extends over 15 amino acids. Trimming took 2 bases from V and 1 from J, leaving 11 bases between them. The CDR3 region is CASSIRTGANTEAFF. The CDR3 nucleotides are TGTGCCAGTAGTATAAGAACCGGGGCGAACACTGAAGCTTTCTTT.

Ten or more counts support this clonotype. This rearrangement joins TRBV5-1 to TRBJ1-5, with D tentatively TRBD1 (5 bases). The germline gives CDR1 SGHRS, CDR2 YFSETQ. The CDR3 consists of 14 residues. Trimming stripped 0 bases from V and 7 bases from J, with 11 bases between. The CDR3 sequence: CASSLGSGQQPQHF. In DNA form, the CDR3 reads TGCGCCAGCAGCTTGGGATCAGGGCAACAGCCCCAGCATTTT.

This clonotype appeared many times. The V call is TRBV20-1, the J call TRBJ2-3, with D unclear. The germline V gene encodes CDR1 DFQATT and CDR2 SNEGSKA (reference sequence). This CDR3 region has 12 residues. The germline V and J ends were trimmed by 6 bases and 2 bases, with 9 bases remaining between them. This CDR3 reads CSAWLNTDTQYF. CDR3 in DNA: TGCAGTGCCTGGCTAAACACAGATACGCAGTATTTT.

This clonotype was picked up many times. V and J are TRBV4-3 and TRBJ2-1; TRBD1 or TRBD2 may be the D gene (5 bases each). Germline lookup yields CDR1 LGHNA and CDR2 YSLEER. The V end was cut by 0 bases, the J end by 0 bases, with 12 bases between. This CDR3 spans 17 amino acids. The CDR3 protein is CASSQDGTPSSYNEQFF. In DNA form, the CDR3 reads TGCGCCAGCAGCCAAGACGGGACCCCCAGCTCCTACAATGAGCAGTTCTTC.

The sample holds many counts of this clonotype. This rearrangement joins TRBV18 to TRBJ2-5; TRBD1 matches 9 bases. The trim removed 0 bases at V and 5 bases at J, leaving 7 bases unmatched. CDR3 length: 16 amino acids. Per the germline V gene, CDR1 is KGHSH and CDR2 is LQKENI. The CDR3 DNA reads TGTGCCAGCTCACCACCGGAATCAGGGACAGGGGAGACCCAGTACTTC. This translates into CASSPPESGTGETQYF.

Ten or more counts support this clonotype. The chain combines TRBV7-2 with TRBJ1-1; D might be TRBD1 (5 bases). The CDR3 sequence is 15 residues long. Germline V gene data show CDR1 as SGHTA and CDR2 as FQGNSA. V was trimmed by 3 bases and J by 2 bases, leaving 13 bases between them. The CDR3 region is CASSFAGTLNTEAFF. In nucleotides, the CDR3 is TGTGCCAGCAGCTTTGCCGGGACGCTAAACACTGAAGCTTTCTTT. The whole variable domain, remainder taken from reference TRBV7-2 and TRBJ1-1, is GAGVSQSPSNKVTEKGKDVELRCDPISGHTALYWYRQSLGQGLEFLIYFQGNSAPDKSGLPSDRFSAERTGGSVSTLTIQRTQQEDSAVYLCASSFAGTLNTEAFFGQGTRLTVV.

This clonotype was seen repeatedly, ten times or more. CDR3 sequence: CASSRGLITTNEKLFF. Here the CDR3 DNA reads TGCGCCAGCAGCCGGGGACTGATAACAACTAATGAAAAACTGTTTTTT. The chain carries TRBV5-1 and TRBJ1-4; D perhaps matches TRBD1 (5 bases). V dropped 4 bases and J dropped 0 bases, with 13 bases sitting between them. CDR3 length equals 16 residues. Germline V gene lookup returns CDR1 SGHRS and CDR2 YFSETQ.

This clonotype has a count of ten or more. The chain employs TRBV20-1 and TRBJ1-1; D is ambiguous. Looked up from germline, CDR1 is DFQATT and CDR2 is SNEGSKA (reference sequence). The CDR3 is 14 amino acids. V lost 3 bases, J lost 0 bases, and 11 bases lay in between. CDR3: CSASQGFMNTEAFF. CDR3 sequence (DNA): TGCAGTGCTAGTCAAGGTTTTATGAACACTGAAGCTTTCTTT.